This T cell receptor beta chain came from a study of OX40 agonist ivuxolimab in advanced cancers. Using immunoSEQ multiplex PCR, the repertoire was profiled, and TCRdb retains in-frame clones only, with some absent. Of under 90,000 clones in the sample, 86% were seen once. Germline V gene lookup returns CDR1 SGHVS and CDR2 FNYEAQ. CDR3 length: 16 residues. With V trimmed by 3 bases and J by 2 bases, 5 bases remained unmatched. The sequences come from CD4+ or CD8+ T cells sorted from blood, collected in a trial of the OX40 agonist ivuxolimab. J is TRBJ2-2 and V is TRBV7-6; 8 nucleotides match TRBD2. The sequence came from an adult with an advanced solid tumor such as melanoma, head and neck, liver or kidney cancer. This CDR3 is CASSFYGGANTGELFF. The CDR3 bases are TGTGCCAGCAGCTTTTACGGGGGGGCTAACACCGGGGAGCTGTTTTTT.